The 7 T cell receptor beta chains listed next were all sequenced from one sample in a study of blood T cell repertoires in COVID-19. Assay: immunoSEQ multiplex PCR; the TCRdb copy retains only in-frame clones and omits some. The sample consists of about 300,000 clones, around 84% of them appearing once. The sequenced sample was PBMCs or T cells enriched from blood (not recorded which). These receptors came from a woman between 50 and 59 years old who had recovered from COVID-19.

In its sample, this clone was seen once. The chain uses TRBV7-9 and TRBJ2-5; D gene ambiguous. V was shortened by 0 bases and J by 1 base, with 12 bases between the two germline ends. In germline, CDR1 is SEHNR, CDR2 FQNEAQ (reference sequence). The CDR3 extends over 16 amino acids. CDR3 DNA sequence: TGTGCCAGCAGCTTAGCGCGGTTAGGAATCCAAGAGACCCAGTACTTC. The encoded protein is CASSLARLGIQETQYF.

The V and J genes are TRBV7-9 and TRBJ2-7; TRBD1 matches 9 bases. The CDR3 is made up of 14 amino acids. The J segment lost 3 bases and the V segment lost 6 bases, leaving 6 bases of the junction unmatched. Germline CDR1 is SEHNR and CDR2 is FQNEAQ (reference sequence). This chain's CDR3 is CASRTGGPIYEQYF. The CDR3 coding sequence is TGTGCCAGCAGGACAGGGGGTCCGATCTACGAGCAGTACTTC.

The CDR3 spells CATSAPGGTNSPLHF. The CDR3 DNA sequence: TGTGCCACCAGTGCTCCCGGCGGTACCAATTCACCCCTCCACTTT. The chain combines TRBV24-1 with TRBJ1-6; D remains ambiguous. Trimming stripped 5 bases from V and 7 bases from J, with 14 bases between. CDR1 is KGHDR and CDR2 is SFDVKD in the germline V gene. The CDR3 length is 15 residues.

This clone has only one observation. V is TRBV7-2 and J is TRBJ1-2, with 7 bases matching TRBD1. Germline V gene sequence: CDR1 SGHTA, CDR2 FQGNSA. The junction had 9 bases not matched to a gene; V was cut back by 5 bases and J by 3 bases. The CDR3 contains 15 residues. The CDR3 sequence is CASSMEQGEYYGYTF. The CDR3 nucleotides are TGTGCCAGCAGCATGGAGCAGGGGGAATACTATGGCTACACCTTC.

The chain is built from TRBV30 and TRBJ1-1, with a tentative D call TRBD1 (6 bases). CDR1 and CDR2 from the germline V gene are GTSNPN and SVGIG (reference sequence). Trimming took 4 bases from V and 6 from J, leaving 12 bases between them. The CDR3 extends over 12 amino acids. In nucleotides, the CDR3 is TGTGCCTGGAATAGGGGGAATCCTGAAGCTTTCTTT. Encoded protein: CAWNRGNPEAFF.

The gene calls are TRBV5-4 and TRBJ2-3; maybe TRBD2 (7 bases). V was pared by 1 base and J by 4 bases, with 16 bases between. The germline CDR1 and CDR2 sequences are SGHNT and YYREEE (reference sequence). The CDR3 is 16 amino acids. CDR3 nucleotides: TGTGCCAGCAGCTTGAATCGGGGGGCGGAGGCAGATACGCAGTATTTT. Translated: CASSLNRGAEADTQYF.

This chain connects TRBV11-2 to TRBJ1-5; D may be TRBD1 (6 bases). V was cut by 2 bases and J by 8 bases, with 16 bases left in between. Germline lookup yields CDR1 SGHAT and CDR2 FQNNGV. The CDR3 covers 15 residues. DNA of the CDR3: TGTGCCAGCAGCTTAAATGCCTGGGGGGGCAAGCCCCAGCATTTT. Residues: CASSLNAWGGKPQHF.